This T cell receptor (beta chain) was obtained from a study of Graves' ophthalmopathy and Graves' hyperthyroidism. For the study at large: Peripheral blood was obtained at first diagnosis, ahead of any treatment. Broader study findings: Ophthalmopathy versus stable hyperthyroidism: 13-signature model gave around 90% sensitivity, approximately 80% specificity.

Those donors who had ophthalmopathy presented with moderate-to-severe activity, a CAS of ≥3, a NOSPECS of ≥4 and a duration under 3 months. PBMCs came from approximately 9.6 ml of fresh peripheral blood. The CDR3 spans 13 residues. This clonotype was detected once. Its antigen remains unidentified. Amplified TCR beta CDR3 regions were obtained using RNA transcripts as template. An initial RT-PCR round employing HTBI primers preceded a second-round multiplex PCR. TCRdb re-called the multiplex PCR reads through MiXCR, storing one row per CDR3 protein. The table lists about 700,000 distinct CDR3 sequences, roughly two fifths of them singletons.

Source material: peripheral blood. The V gene is TRBV12-3 or TRBV12-4, the J gene TRBJ2-5; perhaps D is TRBD1 or TRBD2 (5 bases each). This receptor was obtained from an adult man with Graves' ophthalmopathy. CDR3 amino acids: CASGLRVWGTQYF. In nucleotides, the CDR3 is TGTGCTAGTGGTTTAAGAGTATGGGGGACGCAGTACTTC.